The 27 T cell receptor beta chains below come from one sample, sequenced in a study of memory CD4+ T cells and cytomegalovirus serostatus. The sort gate was single viable CD3+CD4+CD8-CD45RO+ cells for memory CD4+ T cells. Clones were sequenced by immunoSEQ multiplex PCR, and TCRdb holds only the in-frame ones, with some missing. The sample lists 50,000 to 60,000 clones; 70% to 85% were seen once. Material: memory CD4+ T cells from blood. The receptor source for this set is an adult in good health and CMV-seronegative.

This chain links TRBV5-4 with TRBJ1-3, with unresolved D. The CDR3 extends over 13 amino acids. In germline, CDR1 is SGHNT, CDR2 YYREEE (reference sequence). V dropped 2 bases and J dropped 0 bases, with 3 bases sitting between them. The CDR3 region is CASSLDSGNTIYF. The CDR3 DNA is TGTGCCAGCAGCTTAGACTCTGGAAACACCATATATTTT. The variable domain in full, completed from reference TRBV5-4 and TRBJ1-3, reads ETGVTQSPTHLIKTRGQQVTLRCSSQSGHNTVSWYQQALGQGPQFIFQYYREEENGRGNFPPRFSGLQFPNYSSELNVNALELDDSALYLCASSLDSGNTIYFGEGSWLTVV.

V is TRBV5-1 and J is TRBJ2-5, with D perhaps TRBD2 (6 bases). V lost 1 base, J lost 0 bases, and 19 bases lay in between. CDR1 is SGHRS and CDR2 is YFSETQ in the germline V gene. The CDR3 totals 18 residues. The CDR3 sequence is CASSLRGDGGGYQETQYF. CDR3 sequence (DNA): TGCGCCAGCAGCTTGCGGGGCGATGGCGGAGGGTACCAAGAGACCCAGTACTTC.

CDR3: CASSPGTATYEQYF. The DNA for the CDR3 is TGTGCCAGCTCACCGGGGACGGCTACCTACGAGCAGTACTTC. This chain links TRBV18 with TRBJ2-7; perhaps D is TRBD1 or TRBD2 (5 bases each). Trimming removed 3 bases at V and 2 bases at J, with 11 bases between. The CDR3 length is 14 residues. Germline V gene lookup returns CDR1 KGHSH and CDR2 LQKENI.

The chain couples TRBV19 to TRBJ1-2, with 8 bases matching TRBD1. Germline assignment: CDR1 LNHDA and CDR2 SQIVND (reference sequence). V dropped 5 bases and J dropped 9; count of bases not matched to a gene: 5. The CDR3 is 12 residues long. CDR3 amino acids: CASSSTGGRYTF. In nucleotides, the CDR3 is TGTGCCAGTAGTTCCACAGGGGGTCGCTACACCTTC.

This chain joins TRBV6-5 and TRBJ1-2; 8 bases match TRBD1. The CDR3 has 12 amino acids. J was trimmed by 5 bases and V by 6 bases; bases with no gene match: 2. Per germline, CDR1 MNHEY and CDR2 SVGAGI. In nucleotides, the CDR3 is TGTGCCAGCAGACGGACAGGGTATGGCTACACCTTC. Translated, it gives CASRRTGYGYTF.

The chain links TRBV18 to TRBJ1-6; D unresolved. Looked up from germline, CDR1 is KGHSH and CDR2 is LQKENI. The CDR3 is 15 residues long. V shed 4 bases and J shed 0 bases, with 7 bases lying between them. CDR3 residues: CASSQESSYNSPLHF. CDR3 coding DNA: TGTGCCAGCTCACAGGAGAGCTCCTATAATTCACCCCTCCACTTT.

This chain uses TRBV5-6 with TRBJ2-6; D gene uncertain. The CDR3 is 17 amino acids. The germline V and J ends were trimmed by 0 bases and 0 bases, with 10 bases remaining between them. The germline CDR1 and CDR2 sequences are SGHDT and YYEEEE. The CDR3 sequence: CASSLGSFSSGANVLTF. CDR3 in DNA: TGTGCCAGCAGCTTGGGCAGCTTCAGCTCTGGGGCCAACGTCCTGACTTTC.

V usage is TRBV27 and J usage is TRBJ2-5; D is possibly TRBD1 (5 bases). V lost 6 bases and J lost 4, with 12 bases in between. CDR3 length: 13 amino acids. Germline lookup yields CDR1 MNHEY and CDR2 SMNVEV (reference sequence). The CDR3 sequence is CASRTTVSETQYF. The CDR3 nucleotides read TGTGCCAGCAGGACGACAGTTTCAGAGACCCAGTACTTC.

The CDR3 region is CASKQRGADSPLHF. Here the CDR3 DNA reads TGTGCCAGCAAACAAAGGGGTGCGGACTCACCCCTCCACTTT. The V and J genes are TRBV5-6 and TRBJ1-6; D may be TRBD1 (5 bases). With 6 bases removed from V and 10 bases from J, the gap between germline ends came to 17 bases. Germline values: CDR1 SGHDT, CDR2 YYEEEE. This CDR3 is 14 amino acids long.

The CDR3 coding sequence is TGTGCCAGCAGTGCGACCGCGAACACTGAAGCTTTCTTT. Its translation is CASSATANTEAFF. The chain has TRBV6-8 and TRBJ1-1, with no clear D. The V end lost 5 bases, the J end lost 1 base, and 8 bases lay between the germline ends. Germline V gives CDR1 MNHGY, CDR2 SAAAGT. The CDR3 length is 13 residues.

The chain uses TRBV7-8 and TRBJ2-3; D unclear. CDR3 length: 14 residues. Germline V CDR1 and CDR2: SGHVS, FQNEAQ. V shed 1 base and J shed 2 bases, with 7 bases lying between them. The CDR3 DNA reads TGTGCCAGCAGCTTAGGGCCCTTCACAGATACGCAGTATTTT. Protein sequence: CASSLGPFTDTQYF.

The chain has TRBV11-2 and TRBJ2-1; D possibly matches TRBD1 or TRBD2 (6 bases each). The CDR3 spans 16 residues. Looked up from germline, CDR1 is SGHAT and CDR2 is FQNNGV. Between the trimmed V and J ends, which lost 5 bases and 0 bases, there was a span of 14 bases. CDR3 nucleotides: TGTGCCAGCAGCCCAGGGGTGGGGGGCTCCTACAATGAGCAGTTCTTC. It specifies CASSPGVGGSYNEQFF.

The rearrangement links TRBV5-4 to TRBJ1-1; 7 nucleotides align to TRBD1. Looked up from germline, CDR1 is SGHNT and CDR2 is YYREEE (reference sequence). The CDR3 loop spans 16 amino acids. V lost 6 bases, J lost 1 base, and 12 bases stayed unmatched. CDR3 sequence: CASTLSGRGANTEAFF. In DNA, the CDR3 is TGTGCCAGCACTCTGAGCGGCAGGGGGGCGAACACTGAAGCTTTCTTT.

This sequence joins TRBV20-1 and TRBJ1-1; unclear D gene. CDR3 length: 11 residues. Between the trimmed V and J ends, which lost 7 bases and 1 base, there was a span of 7 bases. CDR1 and CDR2 (germline): DFQATT, SNEGSKA (reference sequence). This chain's CDR3 is CSESQNTEAFF. CDR3 nucleotides: TGCAGTGAGTCGCAGAACACTGAAGCTTTCTTT.

The rearrangement links TRBV28 to TRBJ1-3, with D hard to call. V was cut by 7 bases and J by 4 bases, with 14 bases left in between. Germline V lookup: CDR1 MDHEN, CDR2 SYDVKM. The CDR3 length is 14 residues. The CDR3 DNA follows: TGTGCCAGCATCCCCCGATGGGCCGGAAACACCATATATTTT. This sequence encodes CASIPRWAGNTIYF. Full variable domain (rest looked up from reference TRBV28 and TRBJ1-3): DVKVTQSSRYLVKRTGEKVFLECVQDMDHENMFWYRQDPGLGLRLIYFSYDVKMKEKGDIPEGYSVSREKKERFSLILESASTNQTSMYLCASIPRWAGNTIYFGEGSWLTVV.

The chain carries TRBV4-3 and TRBJ1-1; D unresolved. CDR1 and CDR2 from the germline V gene are LGHNA and YSLEER. CDR3 size: 14 residues. The V and J ends lost 0 bases and 4 bases respectively, with 9 bases between them. This CDR3 reads CASSQDLASTEAFF. The CDR3 bases are TGCGCCAGCAGCCAAGATCTCGCCTCCACTGAAGCTTTCTTT.

The chain recombines TRBV6-1 with TRBJ1-6, with D maybe TRBD1 (6 bases). Per the germline V gene, CDR1 is MNHNS and CDR2 is SASEGT. The V and J ends lost 6 bases and 9 bases respectively, with 6 bases between them. CDR3 size: 11 residues. CDR3 in DNA: TGTGCCAGCAGGACAGGTTCACCCCTCCACTTT. This encodes CASRTGSPLHF.

The J gene is TRBJ1-3, the V gene TRBV5-1; 7 bases fit TRBD1. In germline, CDR1 is SGHRS, CDR2 YFSETQ. The ends lost 1 base at V and 3 bases at J; junction bases unmatched: 7. The CDR3 runs to 16 residues. CDR3 DNA sequence: TGCGCCAGCAGCTTGTTCGGGACAGAAAGTGGAAACACCATATATTTT. The encoded protein is CASSLFGTESGNTIYF. The full variable domain, completed using reference TRBV5-1 and TRBJ1-3, is KAGVTQTPRYLIKTRGQQVTLSCSPISGHRSVSWYQQTPGQGLQFLFEYFSETQRNKGNFPGRFSGRQFSNSRSEMNVSTLELGDSALYLCASSLFGTESGNTIYFGEGSWLTVV.

CDR3 region: CASSGTVNTGELFF. CDR3 nucleotides: TGTGCCAGTTCCGGGACAGTGAACACCGGGGAGCTGTTTTTT. The V and J genes are TRBV19 and TRBJ2-2; 7 bases agree with TRBD1. Losses at the gene ends were 8 bases for V and 1 base for J; bases not matched to a gene: 4. In germline, CDR1 is LNHDA, CDR2 SQIVND (reference sequence). This CDR3 contains 14 residues.

The rearrangement uses TRBV19 and TRBJ2-5, with 11 bases fitting TRBD2. The germline CDR1 and CDR2 sequences are LNHDA and SQIVND (reference sequence). CDR3 length equals 14 residues. V lost 4 bases to trimming and J lost 5 bases; unmatched junction nucleotides: 3. The CDR3 spells CASSKLAGVETQYF. The CDR3 DNA sequence: TGTGCCAGTAGTAAACTAGCGGGGGTTGAGACCCAGTACTTC.

This clone was seen a few times. The J gene is TRBJ2-1, the V gene TRBV6-8; D is possibly TRBD2 (5 bases). In germline, CDR1 is MNHGY, CDR2 SAAAGT. This CDR3 is built from 16 residues. The V end lost 8 bases, the J end lost 0 bases, and 17 bases lay between the germline ends. The chain's CDR3 is CASGPTPTSSYNEQFF. For the CDR3, the DNA is TGTGCCAGCGGACCCACCCCTACTAGCTCCTACAATGAGCAGTTCTTC.

This chain uses TRBV30 with TRBJ2-6, with no clear D. There are 13 residues in the CDR3. V dropped 4 bases and J dropped 0 bases, with 4 bases sitting between them. CDR1 GTSNPN and CDR2 SVGIG come from the germline V gene (reference sequence). The CDR3 sequence: CAWMNSGANVLTF. CDR3 in DNA: TGTGCCTGGATGAACTCTGGGGCCAACGTCCTGACTTTC.

This clone is deemed medium-sized (0.01 to 0.1%). The chain joins TRBV5-4 to TRBJ1-2; TRBD1 agrees at 7 bases. The CDR3 totals 15 residues. Losses at the gene ends were 0 bases for V and 7 bases for J; bases not matched to a gene: 9. Per the germline V gene, CDR1 is SGHNT and CDR2 is YYREEE (reference sequence). CDR3 sequence: CASSLDRGPLGGYTF. As DNA, the CDR3 is TGTGCCAGCAGCTTGGACAGGGGACCTTTGGGTGGCTACACCTTC. Complete variable domain (other parts from reference TRBV5-4 and TRBJ1-2): ETGVTQSPTHLIKTRGQQVTLRCSSQSGHNTVSWYQQALGQGPQFIFQYYREEENGRGNFPPRFSGLQFPNYSSELNVNALELDDSALYLCASSLDRGPLGGYTFGSGTRLTVV.

This sequence joins TRBV27 and TRBJ1-6; 9 bases line up with TRBD1. The V gene end was trimmed by 8 bases and the J gene end by 9 bases; junction bases not matched to a gene: 8. The germline gives CDR1 MNHEY, CDR2 SMNVEV (reference sequence). This CDR3 spans 14 amino acids. CDR3 region: CASSDRGVGSPLHF. The DNA for the CDR3 is TGTGCCAGCTCGGACAGGGGTGTCGGTTCACCCCTCCACTTT.

CDR3 loop: CASSVGQGRTEAFF. CDR3 coding DNA: TGCGCCAGCAGCGTAGGACAGGGCCGAACTGAAGCTTTCTTT. The V call is TRBV5-1, the J call TRBJ1-1, with 8 bases matching TRBD1. The V gene's germline CDR1 is SGHRS and CDR2 YFSETQ. The CDR3 loop spans 14 amino acids. J lost 5 bases, V lost 4 bases, and 7 bases had no gene match.

The CDR3 nucleotides are TGTGCCTGGAGGAAAACAGATAATTCACCCCTCCACTTT. Its translation: CAWRKTDNSPLHF. The chain couples TRBV30 to TRBJ1-6; D not certain. CDR1 GTSNPN and CDR2 SVGIG come from the germline V gene (reference sequence). This CDR3 has 13 residues. The ends were cut back, 3 bases at V and 5 bases at J, with 8 bases in the middle.

The V and J genes are TRBV27 and TRBJ1-6; D is unresolved. Trimming left V 6 bases short and J 5 bases short, with 14 bases between. This CDR3 is 15 amino acids long. Germline V gives CDR1 MNHEY, CDR2 SMNVEV (reference sequence). For the CDR3, the DNA is TGTGCCAGCAGCACGAGAAGACGGAATAATTCACCCCTCCACTTT. Its translation is CASSTRRRNNSPLHF.